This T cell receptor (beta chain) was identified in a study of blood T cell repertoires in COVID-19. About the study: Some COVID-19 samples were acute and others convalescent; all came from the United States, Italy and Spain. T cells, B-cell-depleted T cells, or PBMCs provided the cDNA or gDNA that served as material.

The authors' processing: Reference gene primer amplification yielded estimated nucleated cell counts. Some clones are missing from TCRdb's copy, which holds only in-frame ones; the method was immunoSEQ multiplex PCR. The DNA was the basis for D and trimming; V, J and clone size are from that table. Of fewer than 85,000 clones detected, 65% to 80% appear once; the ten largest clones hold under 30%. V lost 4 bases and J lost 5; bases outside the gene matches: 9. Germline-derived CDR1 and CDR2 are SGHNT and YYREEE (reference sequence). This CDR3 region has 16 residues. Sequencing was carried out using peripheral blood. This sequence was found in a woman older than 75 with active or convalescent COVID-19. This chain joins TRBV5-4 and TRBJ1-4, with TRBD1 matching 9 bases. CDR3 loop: CASSPDRGVSNEKLFF. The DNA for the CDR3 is TGTGCCAGCAGCCCGGACAGGGGTGTCTCCAATGAAAAACTGTTTTTT.